Below, 10 T cell receptor beta chains from the same sample are listed, as sequenced in a study of monozygotic twins with inflammatory bowel disease. TCRdb re-called the 5' RACE reads and shows each CDR3 protein once, DNA omitted. The sample includes approximately 200,000 distinct CDR3 sequences. The source material was blood. All receptors come from a human donor with ulcerative colitis or Crohn's disease, or a healthy co-twin of an affected twin (not recorded which).

V and J are TRBV29-1 and TRBJ1-2; TCRdb indicates TRBD1, and absent DNA this call remains unverified. Germline-derived CDR1 and CDR2 are SQVTM and ANQGSEA. CDR3 length: 13 amino acids. The CDR3 spells CSDDRATRAGYTF.

Here the CDR3 reads CASSPRTSGFYNEQFF. V is TRBV12-3 or TRBV12-4 and J is TRBJ2-1; TCRdb indicates TRBD2, and absent DNA this call remains unverified. This CDR3 contains 16 residues.

This chain connects TRBV19 to TRBJ2-1; TCRdb's D call, TRBD2, is unchecked because there is no DNA. Germline V gene lookup returns CDR1 LNHDA and CDR2 SQIVND (reference sequence). The CDR3 totals 14 residues. The CDR3 sequence is CASSIFGGGYEQFF.

The J gene is TRBJ2-7, the V gene TRBV29-1. This CDR3 comprises 11 residues. Germline-derived CDR1 and CDR2 are SQVTM and ANQGSEA. The CDR3 loop reads CSVALDYEQYF.

V gene TRBV6-5 combines with J gene TRBJ2-7. The CDR3 is made up of 15 amino acids. Germline assignment: CDR1 MNHEY and CDR2 SVGAGI. CDR3 protein: CASSYRQTGSYEQYF.

This chain joins TRBV20-1 and TRBJ1-2; TCRdb outputs TRBD1, but without DNA this stays unchecked. Per germline, CDR1 DFQATT and CDR2 SNEGSKA (reference sequence). This CDR3 comprises 12 residues. The CDR3 region is CSALPTGSGYTF.

The gene calls are TRBV10-3 and TRBJ1-5. The germline gives CDR1 ENHRY, CDR2 SYGVKD. The CDR3 extends over 13 amino acids. The CDR3 spells CAISESGYQPQHF.

This chain joins TRBV5-1 and TRBJ2-1; the D gene TCRdb calls, TRBD1, cannot be checked with no DNA. The germline V gene encodes CDR1 SGHRS and CDR2 YFSETQ. The CDR3 has 17 amino acids. The CDR3 sequence is CASSSQEANPSYNEQFF.

The CDR3 sequence: CATSRSWGETQYF. The chain couples TRBV24-1 to TRBJ2-5. CDR1 and CDR2 from the germline V gene are KGHDR and SFDVKD. CDR3 size: 13 residues.

V usage is TRBV20-1 and J usage is TRBJ2-3. Germline values: CDR1 DFQATT, CDR2 SNEGSKA (reference sequence). There are 12 residues in the CDR3. This CDR3 is CSALVSTDTQYF.